The 9 T cell receptor beta chains listed next were all sequenced from one sample in a study of CD8 T cells in Susac syndrome. With random hexamers, reverse transcription was performed on 0.5 to 1 ug of RNA. A single record per CDR3 protein comes from TCRdb applying MiXCR to the immunoSEQ multiplex PCR reads. The table includes 330,000 or so distinct CDR3 sequences, 70% to 90% detected once. The sequenced sample consisted of CD8+ T cells from PBMCs. These TCRs come from a human donor with multiple sclerosis.

This clonotype occurred a few times. The chain joins TRBV20-1 to TRBJ1-3; 7 bases align to TRBD1. Per the germline V gene, CDR1 is DFQATT and CDR2 is SNEGSKA (reference sequence). With V trimmed by 4 bases and J by 8 bases, 11 bases remained unmatched. The CDR3 spans 14 residues. The CDR3 region has the DNA TGCAGTGCTATTGCAGGGGGAGGAAGGGACACCATATATTTT. The encoded protein is CSAIAGGGRDTIYF.

V is TRBV28 and J is TRBJ2-7; TRBD2 aligns across 10 bases. Germline CDR1 reads MDHEN; CDR2 reads SYDVKM. The CDR3 consists of 16 residues. With V trimmed by 6 bases and J by 4 bases, 12 bases remained unmatched. The DNA of the CDR3 is TGTGCCAGCAGCTCTCCCTTTACTAGCGGGGCTTACGAGCAGTACTTC. Its protein product is CASSSPFTSGAYEQYF.

The rearrangement joins TRBV9 to TRBJ2-7; D is perhaps TRBD2 (5 bases). Germline CDR1 and CDR2: SGDLS and YYNGEE. This CDR3 region has 14 residues. V was shortened by 3 bases and J by 6 bases, with 16 bases between the two germline ends. CDR3 nucleotides: TGTGCCAGCAGCGCCCAACCGGAGGTGGGCGAGCAGTACTTC. Translating gives CASSAQPEVGEQYF.

This chain joins TRBV7-8 and TRBJ2-5; D not resolved. Germline CDR1 is SGHVS and CDR2 is FQNEAQ. V shed 6 bases and J shed 4 bases, with 9 bases lying between them. CDR3 size: 12 residues. DNA for the CDR3: TGTGCCAGCAGTCCTACCATAGAGACCCAGTACTTC. Translation gives CASSPTIETQYF.

This clonotype has a handful of counts. The chain carries TRBV5-4 and TRBJ2-7; TRBD1 matches 9 bases. J gave up 1 base and V 3 bases, and 2 bases lay outside the gene matches. Germline V gene lookup returns CDR1 SGHNT and CDR2 YYREEE (reference sequence). The CDR3 has 14 residues. The CDR3 DNA is TGTGCCAGCAGCTGGGGACAGGGTTCCTACGAGCAGTACTTC. Amino acid sequence: CASSWGQGSYEQYF.

The J gene is TRBJ2-1, the V gene TRBV11-2, with D perhaps TRBD2 (6 bases). Germline lookup yields CDR1 SGHAT and CDR2 FQNNGV. This CDR3 contains 13 residues. V gave up 6 bases and J gave up 3 bases, with 9 bases separating them. CDR3: CASRLANYNEQFF. The CDR3 bases are TGTGCCAGCAGGCTAGCGAACTACAATGAGCAGTTCTTC.

This clonotype was recorded a few times. This chain links TRBV11-2 with TRBJ1-1; 7 bases are shared with TRBD1. V was clipped by 4 bases and J by 1 base; unmatched bases: 6. Germline CDR1 SGHAT, CDR2 FQNNGV. The length of the CDR3 is 15 residues. This CDR3 reads CASSSRQGRNTEAFF. DNA for the CDR3: TGTGCCAGCAGCTCTCGACAGGGACGGAACACTGAAGCTTTCTTT.

The rearrangement links TRBV3-1 to TRBJ2-1; 13 nucleotides agree with TRBD2. The CDR3 is 14 residues long. The V and J ends lost 4 bases and 16 bases, in that order; junction bases with no gene match: 10. Germline V gives CDR1 LGHDT, CDR2 YNNKEL (reference sequence). DNA of the CDR3: TGTGCCAGCAGCCCACTCGGACTAGCGGGAGAATTCTTCTTC. Translation gives CASSPLGLAGEFFF.

In nucleotides, the CDR3 is TGTGCCAGCAGTACCGACGAGACCGGGGAGCTGTTTTTT. Protein sequence: CASSTDETGELFF. The V gene is TRBV6-5, the J gene TRBJ2-2; D remains unclear. Trimming stripped 5 bases from V and 5 bases from J, with 9 bases between. Germline values: CDR1 MNHEY, CDR2 SVGAGI. The CDR3 length is 13 residues.